The next 24 T cell receptor beta chains were all read from a single sample in a study of blood T cell repertoires in COVID-19. Sequencing was performed with immunoSEQ multiplex PCR; in TCRdb, only in-frame clones are kept and a portion is missing. The sample has some 140,000 clones, roughly 86% seen once. Sequencing was performed on peripheral blood. The receptors were sampled from a human donor in a cohort sampled during active COVID-19.

This sequence joins TRBV11-2 and TRBJ2-2, with 9 positions matching TRBD2. The CDR3 contains 15 residues. With 5 bases clipped from V and 4 bases from J, the junction kept 5 bases outside the gene matches. CDR1 SGHAT and CDR2 FQNNGV come from the germline V gene. CDR3 sequence reads: CASSPAGGVTGELFF. Written as DNA, the CDR3 is TGTGCCAGCAGCCCCGCGGGGGGGGTCACCGGGGAGCTGTTTTTT.

J is TRBJ2-1 and V is TRBV5-1, with 8 bases that match TRBD1. This CDR3 is 16 amino acids long. V lost 0 bases, J lost 4 bases, and 6 bases stayed unmatched. CDR1 SGHRS and CDR2 YFSETQ come from the germline V gene. The CDR3 loop reads CASSLVQGGPYNEQFF. In DNA, the CDR3 is TGCGCCAGCAGCTTGGTACAGGGGGGACCATACAATGAGCAGTTCTTC.

The rearrangement uses TRBV6-5 and TRBJ1-2; D perhaps matches TRBD1 (6 bases). Trimming left V 10 bases short and J 8 bases short, with 17 bases between. Germline CDR1 MNHEY, CDR2 SVGAGI. The CDR3 extends over 12 amino acids. The CDR3, as DNA: TGTGCCATTCTCAGGGGTTTAGGGGGCTACACCTTC. It codes for CAILRGLGGYTF.

The chain has TRBV4-1 and TRBJ2-2, with 10 bases fitting TRBD2. Germline loops: CDR1 MGHRA, CDR2 YSYEKL. The V segment lost 7 bases and the J segment 1 base; nucleotides outside the gene matches: 12. The CDR3 loop spans 18 amino acids. The CDR3 region has the DNA TGCGCCAGCACCTGGGCTAGCGGGGGTAAAATGAACACCGGGGAGCTGTTTTTT. It is translated as CASTWASGGKMNTGELFF.

The genes are TRBV3-1 (or the pseudogene TRBV3-2) and TRBJ2-7; tentatively, D is TRBD2 (6 bases). The germline V and J ends were trimmed by 4 bases and 3 bases, with 10 bases remaining between them. The CDR3 is 13 residues long. CDR1 and CDR2 (germline): LGHDT, YNNKEL (reference sequence). CDR3 DNA: TGTGCCAGCAGCCGGGGGGTACTCTACGAGCAGTACTTC. Translating it yields CASSRGVLYEQYF.

The chain uses TRBV5-1 and TRBJ2-2; 15 bases fit TRBD2. The CDR3 is 17 residues long. The germline CDR1 and CDR2 sequences are SGHRS and YFSETQ. The junction had 4 bases not matched to a gene; V was cut back by 3 bases and J by 4 bases. The DNA for the CDR3 is TGCGCCAGCAGCTACGGACTAGCGGGGGGGTCCACCGGGGAGCTGTTTTTT. Residues: CASSYGLAGGSTGELFF.

The CDR3 DNA reads TGTGCCAGCAGTTACTCGTCGAACGGTGACTATGGCTACACCTTC. Its protein product is CASSYSSNGDYGYTF. V and J are TRBV6-5 and TRBJ1-2; D is ambiguous. Germline V lookup: CDR1 MNHEY, CDR2 SVGAGI. The CDR3 loop spans 15 amino acids. V lost 0 bases and J lost 3, with 11 bases in between.

The rearrangement joins TRBV6-6 to TRBJ1-5; D may be TRBD1 (6 bases). Deletions cut 8 bases from V and 0 bases from J, with 11 bases between. Germline CDR1 reads MNHNY; CDR2 reads SVGAGI (reference sequence). The CDR3 length is 14 residues. The CDR3 reads CASRQGNSNQPQHF. DNA of the CDR3: TGTGCCAGCCGTCAGGGGAATAGCAATCAGCCCCAGCATTTT.

The V gene is TRBV28, the J gene TRBJ2-7; the D is unclear. This CDR3 spans 11 amino acids. V was trimmed by 5 bases and J by 6 bases, leaving 8 bases between them. CDR1 is MDHEN, CDR2 SYDVKM, per germline. In DNA form, the CDR3 reads TGTGCCAGCAGTCCGTACACCGAGCAGTACTTC. Protein: CASSPYTEQYF. Variable domain in full (rest from reference TRBV28 and TRBJ2-7): DVKVTQSSRYLVKRTGEKVFLECVQDMDHENMFWYRQDPGLGLRLIYFSYDVKMKEKGDIPEGYSVSREKKERFSLILESASTNQTSMYLCASSPYTEQYFGPGTRLTVT.

The CDR3 DNA reads TGTGCCAGCAGCCAATCATACCAAGAGACCCAGTACTTC. This encodes CASSQSYQETQYF. The rearrangement uses TRBV3-1 (or the pseudogene TRBV3-2) and TRBJ2-5; D is ambiguous. The germline CDR1 and CDR2 sequences are LGHDT and YNNKEL (reference sequence). V was pared by 2 bases and J by 0 bases, with 4 bases between. The CDR3 runs to 13 residues.

The chain couples TRBV6-6 to TRBJ2-5; D is perhaps TRBD2 (5 bases). V lost 11 bases and J lost 0, with 19 bases in between. This CDR3 comprises 15 residues. Germline CDR1 and CDR2: MNHNY and SVGAGI (reference sequence). The CDR3 sequence is CAASSGYADQETQYF. As DNA, the CDR3 is TGTGCCGCCAGCTCGGGGTATGCGGACCAAGAGACCCAGTACTTC.

The chain combines TRBV12-3 or TRBV12-4 with TRBJ1-4; possibly TRBD1 for D (6 bases). Trimming took 3 bases from V and 13 from J, leaving 12 bases between them. The CDR3 consists of 12 residues. The CDR3 reads CASSLSRGRLFF. DNA for the CDR3: TGTGCCAGCAGTTTGTCCAGGGGAAGACTGTTTTTT.

This chain links TRBV5-4 with TRBJ2-6; tentatively, D is TRBD1 (5 bases). There are 18 residues in the CDR3. Trimming pared 0 bases from V and 2 bases from J, leaving 15 bases between. Germline lookup yields CDR1 SGHNT and CDR2 YYREEE (reference sequence). The DNA of the CDR3 is TGTGCCAGCAGCTTGGGTAGGGGTATTCAGGCTGGGGCCAACGTCCTGACTTTC. It translates to CASSLGRGIQAGANVLTF.

The chain couples TRBV19 to TRBJ2-4, with 8 bases identical to TRBD1. This CDR3 has 18 residues. The germline V gene has CDR1 LNHDA and CDR2 SQIVND (reference sequence). V gave up 7 bases and J gave up 3 bases; unmatched junction bases: 17. The CDR3: CASTMDRVGVNDKNIQYF. CDR3 bases: TGTGCCAGTACGATGGACAGGGTTGGTGTTAATGACAAAAACATTCAGTACTTC.

The chain couples TRBV12-3 or TRBV12-4 to TRBJ2-3; tentative D call: TRBD2 (5 bases). The CDR3 is made up of 12 amino acids. V lost 5 bases to trimming and J lost 6 bases, with 9 bases between them. The CDR3, as DNA: TGTGCCAGCAGTAAGCGGAAGGATACGCAGTATTTT. Translating it yields CASSKRKDTQYF.

V and J are TRBV3-1 (or the pseudogene TRBV3-2) and TRBJ2-7, with 8 bases that match TRBD1. The trim removed 5 bases at V and 6 bases at J, leaving 9 bases unmatched. CDR3 length equals 14 residues. The V gene's germline CDR1 is LGHDT and CDR2 YNNKEL (reference sequence). The CDR3 sequence: CASSSRTGSGEQYF. Written as DNA, the CDR3 is TGTGCCAGCAGCTCCCGGACAGGGTCAGGCGAGCAGTACTTC.

The gene calls are TRBV7-8 and TRBJ2-3, with 11 nucleotides matching TRBD2. The V and J ends lost 0 bases and 0 bases, in that order; junction bases with no gene match: 2. The germline V gene has CDR1 SGHVS and CDR2 FQNEAQ. The CDR3 length is 17 residues. This CDR3 is CASSLAASGGSTDTQYF. The CDR3 bases are TGTGCCAGCAGCTTAGCGGCTAGCGGGGGGAGCACAGATACGCAGTATTTT.

This clone occurred a few times. The chain employs TRBV3-1 (or the pseudogene TRBV3-2) and TRBJ2-4, with a possible D match to TRBD1 (6 bases). CDR1 and CDR2 from the germline V gene are LGHDT and YNNKEL (reference sequence). The CDR3 loop spans 14 amino acids. Between the trimmed V and J ends, which lost 5 bases and 4 bases, there was a span of 12 bases. This chain's CDR3 is CASSLQGSKNIQYF. The CDR3 DNA follows: TGTGCCAGCAGCTTACAGGGCTCTAAAAACATTCAGTACTTC.

This clone has a single count. The chain links TRBV6-7 to TRBJ2-7; tentative D call: TRBD2 (7 bases). TRBV6-7 is classed as an ORF, of uncertain function. CDR3 size: 12 residues. Trimming took off 4 bases at V and 6 bases at J, with 10 bases between the two ends. CDR3: CASSSGGCEQYF. CDR3 nucleotides: TGTGCCAGCAGTTCGGGGGGCTGCGAGCAGTACTTC.

Only one count was recorded for this clone. The J gene is TRBJ2-7, the V gene TRBV5-1; TRBD2 matches 9 bases. Germline V gene data show CDR1 as SGHRS and CDR2 as YFSETQ. CDR3 length: 16 amino acids. V lost 4 bases to trimming and J lost 2 bases; unmatched junction nucleotides: 10. The CDR3 loop reads CASSPSASGEAYEQYF. The CDR3 bases are TGCGCCAGCAGCCCGTCCGCTAGCGGGGAGGCCTACGAGCAGTACTTC.

The chain links TRBV18 to TRBJ1-1; perhaps TRBD1 as D (5 bases). Germline CDR1 reads KGHSH; CDR2 reads LQKENI. The V end lost 0 bases, the J end lost 4 bases, and 12 bases lay between the germline ends. The CDR3 totals 15 residues. The CDR3 spells CASSPPSGSSTEAFF. The CDR3, as DNA: TGTGCCAGCTCACCACCCTCAGGGTCGAGCACTGAAGCTTTCTTT.

For this clone: In the same sample, other DNA sequences code for this CDR3. V and J are TRBV12-3 or TRBV12-4 and TRBJ2-1, with no clear D. The length of the CDR3 is 13 residues. Trimming took off 1 base at V and 2 bases at J, with 3 bases between the two ends. Written as DNA, the CDR3 is TGTGCCAGCAGTTTAGGGCCCTACAATGAGCAGTTCTTC. Protein: CASSLGPYNEQFF.

This clone has only one observation. The chain uses TRBV18 and TRBJ1-2, with no clear D. CDR1 is KGHSH and CDR2 is LQKENI in the germline V gene. V was shortened by 3 bases and J by 7 bases, with 15 bases between the two germline ends. The CDR3 covers 14 residues. CDR3 DNA sequence: TGTGCCAGCTCACCCATGGGCCTAGAGGGTGGCTACACCTTC. Translation: CASSPMGLEGGYTF.

CDR3 loop: CARGASNTEAFF. The CDR3 nucleotides read TGTGCCCGCGGGGCCTCGAACACTGAAGCTTTCTTT. The chain links TRBV2 to TRBJ1-1; TRBD1 is a possible D gene (5 bases). The V gene's germline CDR1 is SNHLY and CDR2 FYNNEI. V was cut by 11 bases and J by 1 base, with 11 bases left in between. This CDR3 region has 12 residues.